This T cell receptor (beta chain) was sequenced in a study of beta chain features in type 1 diabetes (dated by TCRdb to 2017 to 2018). For the wider study: No differences in mean age, gender distribution, total cell number or subset yield were found between patients and healthy donors. Across all samples, 107,917,701 sorted cells were examined, and cell number per subset correlated strongly with RNA yield. In the study, recently diagnosed type 1 diabetes patients and matched healthy donors were compared on the TCRB repertoires of their sorted circulating CD4+ T cell subsets. Whereas all 28 donors provided naive and central memory subsets, regulatory and stem cell-like memory subsets were isolated from just 8 patients and roughly 8 healthy donors. Summary of the overall study and its limitations: In all four CD4+ subsets, TCRB CDR3 length was moderately but significantly shorter in type 1 diabetes patients. PCR might favor shorter templates, but patient and control samples were amplified and corrected together, so any skew would affect both groups equally. Because cDNA was sequenced instead of genomic DNA, highly expressing activated cells could be over-represented, though the groups showed no difference in activation or CD3 levels. At VDJ recombination sites, type 1 diabetes patients had fewer insertions and more deleted nucleotides, which implies abnormalities in thymic rearrangement. Naive, central memory and regulatory TCRB repertoires appeared to be more similar among patients than among healthy donors. Only small numbers of individuals were included in the HLA sub-analyses, which left unresolved whether HLA type had any influence on TCRB rearrangement.

The cysteine opens and the phenylalanine closes a CDR3 of 12 amino acids. Left in the record is the CDR3 DNA by itself, 36 bases read in frame from the first base. The V and J ends are trimmed by 6 bases and 6 bases, leaving 12 bases between them. The germline V gene gives CDR1 as SGHVS and CDR2 as FQNEAQ. The High Capacity cDNA Reverse Transcription Kit was used to reverse transcribe all of the isolated RNA, meaning that expressed TCRB transcripts were what got sequenced. Deep immunoSEQ sequencing was performed on naive, central memory and regulatory T cell samples, with an average of roughly 3.3 million total reads per sample. Sorted cells were lysed in RLT buffer and RNA was extracted with DNase-treated RNeasy Micro or Mini kits, depending on cell number. To prevent cross-contamination, each cell subset was processed individually, whereas patient and healthy donor samples were processed jointly. The immunoSEQ multiplex PCR was used to amplify TCRB sequences from cDNA, generating 87-bp fragments that spanned the CDR3 region. The amplicons were sequenced using the Illumina HiSeq platform. The source study handled its data this way. PCR bias was computationally corrected using synthetic template baselines, reads within Hamming distance 2 were collapsed, and singletons that could not be merged were discarded. Reads were aligned against IMGT to assign V, D and J genes, CDR3 length and insertions or deletions at six rearrangement sites. Within each subset, clonotype counts were normalized to the number of sorted cells before true diversity and Gini coefficients were calculated with the tcR R package. Repertoire sharing was quantified using the overlap coefficient calculated on TCRB nucleotide sequences. The clones in this table, taken by TCRdb from immuneACCESS, are in-frame only. Not every clone is retained; where verified, under half of the shortfall comes from an unresolved V gene, and the cause of the rest is unknown. V and J calls and clone size follow that table, whereas D and trimming were derived from the DNA. In this sample the table shows approximately 170,000 clones, approximately 8.1% of which occur a single time. Under 0.55% of the sample rests with the top ten.

There are a few counts of this clone. No cognate antigen has been identified for it. Nothing much larger sits one base from this clone, and base qualities are not available. Each donor gave one peripheral blood draw, averaging around 120 mL, which was collected into heparinised tubes. Using a panel that included CD45RO, CCR7, CD25, CD127, CD95 and CD27, naive, central memory, regulatory and stem cell-like memory CD4+ T cells were sorted on a BD FACSAria II. Every sorted population had a purity above 98%. Right away, PBMCs were isolated by Lymphoprep density gradient centrifugation and were stained directly, with no culture step. So that batch effects would be minimized, each experiment stained and sorted samples in pairs, pairing one healthy donor with one patient.

The chain employs TRBV7-8 and TRBJ2-7, with a tentative D gene TRBD2 over 6 matching bases. The source material was central memory CD4+ T cells from blood. This receptor was taken from a man younger than 30 with type 1 diabetes. The DNA sequence follows: TGTGCCAGCAGAACAAGGGGAGGCGAGCAGTACTTC. Its protein product is CASRTRGGEQYF.